The 3 T cell receptor beta chains below were found in one sample sequenced in a study of cytomegalovirus exposure and HLA in healthy donors. With 60 Vbeta and 13 Jbeta primers, the PCR was carried out. Assay: immunoSEQ multiplex PCR; the TCRdb copy retains only in-frame clones and omits some. Its clone listing holds some 70,000 clones. Sequenced material: PBMCs. The receptors derive from a man aged 40-50 years in good health and CMV-seronegative.

This chain joins TRBV30 and TRBJ2-1, with unresolved D. CDR3 length: 16 amino acids. The ends were cut back, 3 bases at V and 3 bases at J, with 18 bases in the middle. Germline V gene lookup returns CDR1 GTSNPN and CDR2 SVGIG (reference sequence). The CDR3 DNA sequence: TGTGCCTGGAGCCTAGACCTCAGCTACTACTACAATGAGCAGTTCTTC. Protein product: CAWSLDLSYYYNEQFF.

The chain recombines TRBV6-1 with TRBJ2-7, with 11 nucleotides matching TRBD2. The V and J ends lost 4 bases and 0 bases, in that order; junction bases with no gene match: 5. Germline CDR1 is MNHNS and CDR2 is SASEGT. The length of the CDR3 is 16 residues. CDR3 loop: CASSGALAGGSYEQYF. CDR3 bases: TGTGCCAGCAGTGGGGCGCTAGCGGGGGGCTCCTACGAGCAGTACTTC.

The V gene is TRBV5-1, the J gene TRBJ1-5; D gene unclear. V was shortened by 4 bases and J by 2 bases, with 7 bases between the two germline ends. Germline V CDR1 and CDR2: SGHRS, YFSETQ. This CDR3 spans 13 amino acids. The CDR3 sequence is CASSAEGNQPQHF. CDR3 bases: TGCGCCAGCAGCGCGGAAGGCAATCAGCCCCAGCATTTT.